This passage covers 32 T cell receptor beta chains from one sample sequenced in a study of cytomegalovirus exposure and HLA in healthy donors. PCR primers comprised 60 Vbeta and 13 Jbeta primers. Sequencing used immunoSEQ multiplex PCR; TCRdb keeps in-frame clones, though not all of them. The table shows roughly 100,000 clones, with more than 60% occurring only once. Sequenced: PBMCs. The receptors were sampled from a woman in her thirties or forties in good health and CMV-seropositive.

The V and J genes are TRBV9 and TRBJ2-1; TRBD2 matches 9 bases. There are 18 residues in the CDR3. Germline V gene data show CDR1 as SGDLS and CDR2 as YYNGEE. Losses at the gene ends were 1 base for V and 4 bases for J; bases not matched to a gene: 12. The CDR3 region has the DNA TGTGCCAGCAGCGTAACCCTCCTTGGCGGGGGGGCTTACAATGAGCAGTTCTTC. It codes for CASSVTLLGGGAYNEQFF.

The chain combines TRBV5-1 with TRBJ2-5; D gene uncertain. The germline V gene encodes CDR1 SGHRS and CDR2 YFSETQ. V was shortened by 2 bases and J by 2 bases, with 10 bases between the two germline ends. The CDR3 runs to 14 residues. The CDR3, as DNA: TGCGCCAGCAGCTTAAAGCCACGACAAGAGACCCAGTACTTC. It specifies CASSLKPRQETQYF. Complete variable domain (other parts from reference TRBV5-1 and TRBJ2-5): KAGVTQTPRYLIKTRGQQVTLSCSPISGHRSVSWYQQTPGQGLQFLFEYFSETQRNKGNFPGRFSGRQFSNSRSEMNVSTLELGDSALYLCASSLKPRQETQYFGPGTRLLVL.

The chain is built from TRBV5-1 and TRBJ2-7, with 15 bases that match TRBD2. Germline V lookup: CDR1 SGHRS, CDR2 YFSETQ. The junction had 5 bases not matched to a gene; V was cut back by 3 bases and J by 4 bases. The CDR3 runs 16 residues. The CDR3: CASSYGTSGGRYEQYF. CDR3 coding DNA: TGCGCCAGCAGCTATGGGACTAGCGGGGGGAGATACGAGCAGTACTTC.

This clone came up a few times. The chain combines TRBV19 with TRBJ1-1; 8 nucleotides agree with TRBD1. CDR1 and CDR2 from the germline V gene are LNHDA and SQIVND (reference sequence). Trimming took 5 bases from V and 5 from J; bases not matched to a gene: 13. The CDR3 has 16 residues. CDR3 loop: CASSLYRTGSGTEAFF. CDR3 sequence (DNA): TGTGCCAGTAGTCTCTACCGGACAGGGAGCGGGACTGAAGCTTTCTTT.

The chain is built from TRBV10-3 and TRBJ1-2; 7 bases fit TRBD1. Germline CDR1 and CDR2: ENHRY and SYGVKD. The CDR3 sequence is 15 residues long. The trim removed 5 bases at V and 6 bases at J, leaving 12 bases unmatched. Here the CDR3 reads CAISKSGTERNGYTF. CDR3 nucleotide sequence: TGTGCCATCAGTAAATCCGGGACAGAAAGAAATGGCTACACCTTC.

V is TRBV7-8 and J is TRBJ1-5; D remains unclear. This CDR3 contains 15 residues. CDR1 and CDR2 from the germline V gene are SGHVS and FQNEAQ. V was clipped by 5 bases and J by 2 bases, with 13 bases between them. In DNA form, the CDR3 reads TGTGCCAGCAGCCCCAAAGATGGGCGCAATCAGCCCCAGCATTTT. It yields the protein CASSPKDGRNQPQHF.

The chain recombines TRBV11-2 with TRBJ2-3, with 9 bases aligning to TRBD2. V lost 3 bases and J lost 6; bases outside the gene matches: 10. Germline CDR1 SGHAT, CDR2 FQNNGV. The length of the CDR3 is 16 residues. The CDR3 is CASSLSISGSGDTQYF. The CDR3 nucleotides read TGTGCCAGCAGCTTGTCGATTAGCGGGAGCGGGGATACGCAGTATTTT. The full variable domain, completed using reference TRBV11-2 and TRBJ2-3, is EAGVAQSPRYKIIEKRQSVAFWCNPISGHATLYWYQQILGQGPKLLIQFQNNGVVDDSQLPKDRFSAERLKGVDSTLKIQPAKLEDSAVYLCASSLSISGSGDTQYFGPGTRLTVL.

The chain recombines TRBV10-3 with TRBJ2-5; TRBD1 aligns across 7 bases. CDR3 size: 14 residues. Germline V CDR1 and CDR2: ENHRY, SYGVKD. Trimming cost V 5 bases and J 5 bases; bases outside gene matches: 8. The CDR3 here is CAISPTGRAETQYF. In DNA form, the CDR3 reads TGTGCCATCAGTCCGACAGGGCGTGCGGAGACCCAGTACTTC.

This chain links TRBV5-1 with TRBJ2-2; D is perhaps TRBD2 (5 bases). Germline CDR1 SGHRS, CDR2 YFSETQ. This CDR3 is 14 amino acids long. Trimming stripped 4 bases from V and 7 bases from J, with 14 bases between. The CDR3 DNA follows: TGCGCCAGCAGCCTGAGGACTGTCTACGGGGAGCTGTTTTTT. It specifies CASSLRTVYGELFF.

The gene calls are TRBV9 and TRBJ2-2; perhaps TRBD1 as D (6 bases). The V end was cut by 3 bases, the J end by 6 bases, with 6 bases between. The CDR3 is made up of 12 amino acids. CDR1 SGDLS and CDR2 YYNGEE come from the germline V gene. The DNA for the CDR3 is TGTGCCAGCAGCGGGACAGCCGGGGAGCTGTTTTTT. Translation gives CASSGTAGELFF. Using reference TRBV9 and TRBJ2-2 for the parts outside the CDR3, the full variable domain is DSGVTQTPKHLITATGQRVTLRCSPRSGDLSVYWYQQSLDQGLQFLIQYYNGEERAKGNILERFSAQQFPDLHSELNLSSLELGDSALYFCASSGTAGELFFGEGSRLTVL.

The chain is built from TRBV7-2 and TRBJ2-5; 8 bases fit TRBD1. CDR3 length equals 13 residues. The germline CDR1 and CDR2 sequences are SGHTA and FQGNSA. Unmatched junction bases numbered 3, after V lost 3 bases and J lost 6 bases. The CDR3 DNA follows: TGTGCCAGCAGCTTGTCAGGGGGCCAGACCCAGTACTTC. Its protein is CASSLSGGQTQYF.

This chain uses TRBV18 with TRBJ2-2; possible D gene TRBD2, 5 bases. The germline V gene encodes CDR1 KGHSH and CDR2 LQKENI. Trimming shortened V by 3 bases and J by 10 bases, and 15 bases separated the two germline ends. The CDR3 covers 14 residues. Written as DNA, the CDR3 is TGTGCCAGCTCACCGCAGACCGGGGTTAAGGAGCTGTTTTTT. Protein sequence: CASSPQTGVKELFF.

The chain carries TRBV4-2 and TRBJ2-7, with TRBD1 matching 11 bases. The V gene's germline CDR1 is LGHNA and CDR2 YNFKEQ. Germline trimming cut 4 bases from V and 5 bases from J; bases unmatched to any gene: 7. The CDR3 has 15 residues. CDR3 in amino acids: CASSPPEGQGDEQYF. CDR3 nucleotides: TGTGCCAGCAGCCCTCCAGAGGGACAGGGGGACGAGCAGTACTTC.

This clone was counted a single time. The rearrangement links TRBV14 to TRBJ2-5; D is possibly TRBD1 (6 bases). The CDR3 is 16 amino acids. The V gene lost 4 bases and the J gene lost 4 bases, with 19 bases spanning the gap. CDR1 and CDR2 (germline): SGHDN, FVKESK. The CDR3 is CASSPRTVTFGETQYF. CDR3 sequence (DNA): TGTGCCAGCAGCCCCCGGACAGTAACGTTCGGAGAGACCCAGTACTTC.

The CDR3 region has the DNA TGTGCCAGCAGCCACGCACCATGGGGAGAAGAGACCCAGTACTTC. Translating it yields CASSHAPWGEETQYF. The chain employs TRBV7-6 and TRBJ2-5, with a weak D call TRBD2 (5 bases). Per the germline V gene, CDR1 is SGHVS and CDR2 is FNYEAQ. This CDR3 is built from 15 residues. Deletions cut 5 bases from V and 3 bases from J, with 16 bases between.

The V gene is TRBV7-2, the J gene TRBJ2-2; a weak D match, TRBD1 (5 bases). From germline, CDR1 is SGHTA and CDR2 FQGNSA. Trimming left V 1 base short and J 0 bases short, with 15 bases between. CDR3 length: 18 amino acids. As DNA, the CDR3 is TGTGCCAGCAGCTTAGAGGGCAGGGTGTTCGCGAACACCGGGGAGCTGTTTTTT. Encoded protein: CASSLEGRVFANTGELFF.

This clone was seen a single time. This rearrangement joins TRBV7-9 to TRBJ1-3, with 11 nucleotides matching TRBD1. Unmatched junction bases numbered 1, after V lost 3 bases and J lost 3 bases. Germline V gene sequence: CDR1 SEHNR, CDR2 FQNEAQ (reference sequence). The CDR3 loop spans 15 amino acids. The CDR3 region is CASSLGQGDGNTIYF. The CDR3 coding sequence is TGTGCCAGCAGCTTGGGACAGGGGGATGGAAACACCATATATTTT.

This clone was found once. The chain is built from TRBV13 and TRBJ1-6; 8 nucleotides match TRBD1. V lost 0 bases and J lost 3; bases outside the gene matches: 10. CDR3 size: 19 residues. In germline, CDR1 is PRHDT, CDR2 FYEKMQ (reference sequence). As DNA, the CDR3 is TGTGCCAGCAGCTTAGGGACAGGGGCGCTGGGCTTCTATAATTCACCCCTCCACTTT. The encoded protein is CASSLGTGALGFYNSPLHF.

J is TRBJ1-1 and V is TRBV12-5, with unresolved D. The CDR3 runs to 13 residues. V was cut by 5 bases and J by 4 bases, with 11 bases left in between. CDR1 is LGHNT and CDR2 is FRNRAP in the germline V gene. CDR3 residues: CASGLERGTEAFF. The CDR3 bases are TGTGCTAGTGGTCTCGAACGGGGCACTGAAGCTTTCTTT.

The chain has TRBV9 and TRBJ2-1; 9 nucleotides line up with TRBD1. The CDR3 has 16 amino acids. V lost 0 bases and J lost 4; bases outside the gene matches: 5. From germline, CDR1 is SGDLS and CDR2 YYNGEE. This CDR3 is CASSVGLTGGYNEQFF. The CDR3 region has the DNA TGTGCCAGCAGCGTAGGCCTGACAGGGGGTTACAATGAGCAGTTCTTC.

As DNA, the CDR3 is TGTGCCAGCAGCTTACTAGAGACCCAGTACTTC. This translates into CASSLLETQYF. The chain is built from TRBV7-9 and TRBJ2-5; D unclear. Trimming cost V 2 bases and J 4 bases, with 2 bases left between them. The CDR3 spans 11 residues. CDR1 and CDR2 from the germline V gene are SEHNR and FQNEAQ (reference sequence). The complete variable domain, with remaining parts taken from reference TRBV7-9 and TRBJ2-5, reads DTGVSQNPRHKITKRGQNVTFRCDPISEHNRLYWYRQTLGQGPEFLTYFQNEAQLEKSRLLSDRFSAERPKGSFSTLEIQRTEQGDSAMYLCASSLLETQYFGPGTRLLVL.

This clone is labeled as medium-sized (0.01 to 0.1%). The chain links TRBV28 to TRBJ1-2; 7 bases map to TRBD1. The germline V gene encodes CDR1 MDHEN and CDR2 SYDVKM. The CDR3 is made up of 14 amino acids. The J segment lost 1 base and the V segment lost 8 bases, leaving 7 bases of the junction unmatched. DNA of the CDR3: TGTGCCAGCCCTCCCGGGACAGTTAACTATGGCTACACCTTC. Translating gives CASPPGTVNYGYTF.

CDR3 sequence: CASSLIYREFGEQYF. The CDR3 DNA sequence: TGTGCCAGCAGCTTAATCTATCGGGAGTTCGGAGAGCAGTACTTC. The chain couples TRBV11-2 to TRBJ2-7; tentatively, D is TRBD2 (6 bases). Trimming left V 2 bases short and J 7 bases short, with 18 bases between. This CDR3 has 15 residues. Looked up from germline, CDR1 is SGHAT and CDR2 is FQNNGV. Full variable domain (outside the CDR3, taken from reference TRBV11-2 and TRBJ2-7): EAGVAQSPRYKIIEKRQSVAFWCNPISGHATLYWYQQILGQGPKLLIQFQNNGVVDDSQLPKDRFSAERLKGVDSTLKIQPAKLEDSAVYLCASSLIYREFGEQYFGPGTRLTVT.

This clone was picked up one time. The V gene is TRBV10-1, the J gene TRBJ2-2; 10 bases are a match to TRBD2. The CDR3 runs to 15 residues. V lost 2 bases and J lost 5; bases outside the gene matches: 2. Germline CDR1 reads WNHNN; CDR2 reads SYGVQD (reference sequence). CDR3 amino acids: CASSEQTSGTGELFF. The CDR3 nucleotides are TGCGCCAGCAGTGAGCAGACTAGCGGGACCGGGGAGCTGTTTTTT.

The chain combines TRBV11-2 with TRBJ2-5; 9 nucleotides agree with TRBD1. This CDR3 has 15 amino acids. Germline CDR1 reads SGHAT; CDR2 reads FQNNGV. Trimming at V came to 1 base and at J to 5 bases, leaving 5 bases not matched to a gene. CDR3 residues: CASSLGTGAWETQYF. The DNA of the CDR3 is TGTGCCAGCAGCTTAGGGACAGGGGCGTGGGAGACCCAGTACTTC.

A few counts support this clone. V gene TRBV5-1 combines with J gene TRBJ2-1; perhaps TRBD1 as D (5 bases). In germline, CDR1 is SGHRS, CDR2 YFSETQ. This CDR3 spans 15 amino acids. Trimming shortened V by 4 bases and J by 4 bases, and 15 bases separated the two germline ends. The CDR3 loop reads CASSQDSHGYNEQFF. CDR3 nucleotide sequence: TGCGCCAGCAGCCAAGACAGCCATGGTTACAATGAGCAGTTCTTC.

The chain couples TRBV10-3 to TRBJ2-5; perhaps TRBD2 as D (6 bases). The assigned J gene may be wrong: the sequence end matches TRBJ2-7 better. The CDR3 covers 11 residues. Looked up from germline, CDR1 is ENHRY and CDR2 is SYGVKD. The CDR3 DNA reads TGTGCCACCGACCGGGGGAACGAGCAGTACTTC. This encodes CATDRGNEQYF.

The chain couples TRBV7-2 to TRBJ2-3; TRBD2 matches 7 bases. The trim removed 1 base at V and 0 bases at J, leaving 1 base unmatched. Germline CDR1 reads SGHTA; CDR2 reads FQGNSA. The CDR3 spans 15 residues. In DNA, the CDR3 is TGTGCCAGCAGCTTAGTCGGGGGGAGCACAGATACGCAGTATTTT. Its protein is CASSLVGGSTDTQYF.

V gene TRBV5-4 combines with J gene TRBJ1-2, with D possibly matching TRBD1 (6 bases). The V gene lost 2 bases and the J gene lost 4 bases, with 12 bases spanning the gap. CDR3 length equals 14 residues. Germline CDR1 and CDR2: SGHNT and YYREEE (reference sequence). The DNA of the CDR3 is TGTGCCAGCAGCTTCGCAGGGGAGTCCTATGGCTACACCTTC. Its translation: CASSFAGESYGYTF.

The chain carries TRBV11-2 and TRBJ2-5, with 7 bases fitting TRBD2. Losses at the gene ends were 4 bases for V and 6 bases for J; bases not matched to a gene: 14. This CDR3 region has 16 residues. Germline CDR1 is SGHAT and CDR2 is FQNNGV. The DNA of the CDR3 is TGTGCCAGCAGCTCCCTAAGCGGGATTCAGGGAAAGACCCAGTACTTC. Protein: CASSSLSGIQGKTQYF.

The chain combines TRBV7-3 with TRBJ2-1, with a possible D match to TRBD2 (6 bases). The CDR3 sequence is 15 residues long. Germline CDR1 SGHTA, CDR2 FQGTGA. Trimming cost V 8 bases and J 1 base, with 15 bases left between them. The CDR3 DNA reads TGTGCCAGCGCGTCGGTGGGGGGTTCCTACAATGAGCAGTTCTTC. It encodes CASASVGGSYNEQFF.

The V gene is TRBV6-6, the J gene TRBJ2-7; D gene unclear. CDR1 and CDR2 (germline): MNHNY, SVGAGI (reference sequence). The V end lost 0 bases, the J end lost 6 bases, and 6 bases lay between the germline ends. The CDR3 covers 12 residues. The CDR3 reads CASSYSSGEQYF. As DNA, the CDR3 is TGTGCCAGCAGTTACTCTTCGGGCGAGCAGTACTTC.